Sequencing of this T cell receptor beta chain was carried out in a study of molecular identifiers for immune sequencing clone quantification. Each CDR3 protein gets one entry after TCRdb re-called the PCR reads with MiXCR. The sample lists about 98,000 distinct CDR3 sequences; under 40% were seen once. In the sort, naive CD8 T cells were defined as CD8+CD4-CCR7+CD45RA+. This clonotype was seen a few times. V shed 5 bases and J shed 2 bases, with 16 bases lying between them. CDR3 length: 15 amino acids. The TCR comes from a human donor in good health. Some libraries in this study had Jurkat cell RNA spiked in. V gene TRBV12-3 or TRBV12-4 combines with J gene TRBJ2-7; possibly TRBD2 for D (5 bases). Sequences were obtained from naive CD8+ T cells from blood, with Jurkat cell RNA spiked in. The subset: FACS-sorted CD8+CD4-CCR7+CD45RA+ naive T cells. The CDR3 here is CASSLSQRHPYEQYF. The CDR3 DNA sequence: TGTGCCAGCAGTCTTTCCCAGCGGCACCCCTACGAGCAGTACTTC.